This T cell receptor beta chain comes out of a study of blood T cell repertoires in COVID-19. The junction had 14 bases not matched to a gene; V was cut back by 7 bases and J by 5 bases. This CDR3 contains 17 residues. The germline CDR1 and CDR2 sequences are SNHLY and FYNNEI. Sequencing used immunoSEQ multiplex PCR; TCRdb keeps in-frame clones, though not all of them. The sample lists fewer than 150,000 clones, roughly four fifths seen once, with 10% to 13% in the top ten. This sequence was found in a human donor in a cohort sampled during active COVID-19. The chain joins TRBV2 to TRBJ2-5, with TRBD2 identical over 12 bases. Sequencing used peripheral blood. The CDR3, as DNA: TGTGCCAGCAACCCTAGCGGGGGGGCCGAGGTTAGGGAGACCCAGTACTTC. Translation: CASNPSGGAEVRETQYF.